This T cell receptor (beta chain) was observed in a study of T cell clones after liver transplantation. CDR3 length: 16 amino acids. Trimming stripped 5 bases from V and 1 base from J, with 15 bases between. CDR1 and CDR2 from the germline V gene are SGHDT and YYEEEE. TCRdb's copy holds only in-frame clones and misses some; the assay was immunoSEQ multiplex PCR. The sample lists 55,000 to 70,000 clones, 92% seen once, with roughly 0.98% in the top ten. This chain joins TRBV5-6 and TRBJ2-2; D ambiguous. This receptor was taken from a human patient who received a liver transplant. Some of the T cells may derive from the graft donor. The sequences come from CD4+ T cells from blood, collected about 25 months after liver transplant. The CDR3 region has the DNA TGTGCCAGCAGTCAAGCTTCCTGGGGGAACACCGGGGAGCTGTTTTTT. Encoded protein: CASSQASWGNTGELFF.